Below, one T cell receptor beta chain is given with its context. Its antigen is not identified. This sample is part of a study of T cell responses to AZD1222 COVID-19 vaccine. Across the whole study: Second-dose schedules of about 4 or about 12 weeks were combined. Study observations and caveats: None of the repertoires were sampled until the peak T cell response had passed. Donors, mostly white British, included more females; clonal diversity was possibly underestimated. Of the AZD1222 recipients, only five to seven were seropositive at baseline.

This CDR3 region has 14 residues. Germline V lookup: CDR1 MNHEY, CDR2 SMNVEV (reference sequence). V lost 3 bases and J 3 bases, leaving 10 bases between the germline ends. Clones were sequenced by immunoSEQ multiplex PCR, and TCRdb holds only the in-frame ones, with some missing. This sample has 90,000 to 150,000 clones, with 89% found just once. The chain has TRBV27 and TRBJ2-3, with D tentatively TRBD1 (6 bases). Sequencing was performed on peripheral blood, taken on day 0 of AZD1222 vaccination. This clonotype was obtained from an adult in good health. CDR3: CASSFGGPTDTQYF. The CDR3 DNA follows: TGTGCCAGCAGTTTTGGGGGCCCGACAGATACGCAGTATTTT.